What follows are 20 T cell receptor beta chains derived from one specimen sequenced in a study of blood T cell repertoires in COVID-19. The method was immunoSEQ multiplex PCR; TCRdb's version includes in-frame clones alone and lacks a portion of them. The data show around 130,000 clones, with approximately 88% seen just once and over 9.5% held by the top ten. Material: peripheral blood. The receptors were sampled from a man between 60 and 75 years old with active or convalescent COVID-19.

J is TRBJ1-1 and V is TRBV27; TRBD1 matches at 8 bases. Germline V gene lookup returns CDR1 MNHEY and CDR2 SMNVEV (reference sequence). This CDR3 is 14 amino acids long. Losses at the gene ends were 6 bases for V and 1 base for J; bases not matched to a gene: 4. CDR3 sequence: CASRGTGGNTEAFF. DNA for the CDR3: TGTGCCAGCAGGGGGACAGGCGGGAACACTGAAGCTTTCTTT.

The CDR3 sequence: CASSLVQALSGNTIYF. CDR3 nucleotide sequence: TGTGCCAGCAGCTTAGTACAGGCACTCTCTGGAAACACCATATATTTT. This sequence joins TRBV7-9 and TRBJ1-3, with D tentatively TRBD1 (5 bases). The CDR3 is 16 residues long. The germline V and J ends were trimmed by 1 base and 0 bases, with 10 bases remaining between them. The germline V gene has CDR1 SEHNR and CDR2 FQNEAQ (reference sequence).

The CDR3 coding sequence is TGTGCCAGCAGTCGCCGGCGGGGAGGCCCAGATACGCAGTATTTT. It is translated as CASSRRRGGPDTQYF. J is TRBJ2-3 and V is TRBV7-3; TRBD2 might be the D (6 bases). Looked up from germline, CDR1 is SGHTA and CDR2 is FQGTGA. V shed 6 bases and J shed 4 bases, with 17 bases lying between them. The length of the CDR3 is 15 residues.

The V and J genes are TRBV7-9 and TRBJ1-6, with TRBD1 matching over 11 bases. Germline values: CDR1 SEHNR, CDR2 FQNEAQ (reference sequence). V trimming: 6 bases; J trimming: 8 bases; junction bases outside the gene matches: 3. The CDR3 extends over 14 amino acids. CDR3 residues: CASRPGQGDSPLHF. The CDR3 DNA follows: TGTGCCAGCAGACCGGGACAGGGGGATTCACCCCTCCACTTT.

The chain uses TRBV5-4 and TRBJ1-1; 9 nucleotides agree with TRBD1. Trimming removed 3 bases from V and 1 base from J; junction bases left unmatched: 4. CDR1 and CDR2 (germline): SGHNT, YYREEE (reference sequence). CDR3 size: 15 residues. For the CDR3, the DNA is TGTGCCAGCAGCTGGGACAGGGAGAGGAACACTGAAGCTTTCTTT. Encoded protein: CASSWDRERNTEAFF.

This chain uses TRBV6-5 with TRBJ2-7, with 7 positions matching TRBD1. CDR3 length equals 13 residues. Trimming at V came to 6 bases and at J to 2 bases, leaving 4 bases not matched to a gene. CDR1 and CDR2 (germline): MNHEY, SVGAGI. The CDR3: CASRKQGAYEQYF. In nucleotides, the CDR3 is TGTGCCAGCAGAAAGCAGGGGGCCTACGAGCAGTACTTC.

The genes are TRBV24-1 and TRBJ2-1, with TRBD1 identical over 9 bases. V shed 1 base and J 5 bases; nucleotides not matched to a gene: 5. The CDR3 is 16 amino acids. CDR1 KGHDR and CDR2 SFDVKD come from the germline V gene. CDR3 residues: CATSDFGTGSNNEQFF. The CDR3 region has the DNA TGTGCCACCAGTGATTTCGGGACAGGGTCTAACAATGAGCAGTTCTTC.

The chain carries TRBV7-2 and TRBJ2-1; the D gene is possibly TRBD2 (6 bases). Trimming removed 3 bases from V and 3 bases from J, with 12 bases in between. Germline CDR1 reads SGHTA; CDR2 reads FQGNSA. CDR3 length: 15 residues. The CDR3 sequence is CASSFAGTRYNEQFF. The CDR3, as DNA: TGTGCCAGCAGCTTCGCCGGGACTCGCTACAATGAGCAGTTCTTC.

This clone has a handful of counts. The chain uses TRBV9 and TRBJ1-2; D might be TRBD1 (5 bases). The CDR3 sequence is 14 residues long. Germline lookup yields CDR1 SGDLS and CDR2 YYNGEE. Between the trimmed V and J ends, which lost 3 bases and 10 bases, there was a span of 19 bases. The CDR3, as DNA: TGTGCCAGCAGCGAGGGTTACGGACATAACGTCTACACCTTC. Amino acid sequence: CASSEGYGHNVYTF.

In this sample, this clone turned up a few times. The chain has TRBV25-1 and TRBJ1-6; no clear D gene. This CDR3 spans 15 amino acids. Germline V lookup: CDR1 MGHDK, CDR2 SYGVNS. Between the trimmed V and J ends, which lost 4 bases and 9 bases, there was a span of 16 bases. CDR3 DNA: TGTGCCAGCAGTGGAGAGACATTGGTTGGTTCACCCCTCCACTTT. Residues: CASSGETLVGSPLHF.

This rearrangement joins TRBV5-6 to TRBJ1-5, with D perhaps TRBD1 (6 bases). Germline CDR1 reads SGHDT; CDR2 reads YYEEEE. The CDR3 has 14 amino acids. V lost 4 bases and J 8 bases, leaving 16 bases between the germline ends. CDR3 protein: CASSNEGVMEPQHF. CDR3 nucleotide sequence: TGTGCCAGCAGCAACGAGGGGGTGATGGAGCCCCAGCATTTT. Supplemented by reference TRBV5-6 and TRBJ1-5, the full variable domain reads DAGVTQSPTHLIKTRGQQVTLRCSPKSGHDTVSWYQQALGQGPQFIFQYYEEEERQRGNFPDRFSGHQFPNYSSELNVNALLLGDSALYLCASSNEGVMEPQHFGDGTRLSIL.

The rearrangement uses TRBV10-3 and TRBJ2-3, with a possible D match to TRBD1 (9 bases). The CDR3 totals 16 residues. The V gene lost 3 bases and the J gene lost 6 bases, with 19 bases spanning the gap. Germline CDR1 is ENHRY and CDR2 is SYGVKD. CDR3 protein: CAISDPGTGTRDTQYF. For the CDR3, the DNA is TGTGCCATCAGTGACCCAGGGACAGGGACTAGGGATACGCAGTATTTT.

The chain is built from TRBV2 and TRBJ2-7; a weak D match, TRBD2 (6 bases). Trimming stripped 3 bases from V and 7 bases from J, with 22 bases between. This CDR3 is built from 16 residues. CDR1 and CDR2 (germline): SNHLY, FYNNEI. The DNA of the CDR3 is TGTGCCAGCAGTGATAATTCGGGGATAGGGAGGAGTGAGCAGTACTTC. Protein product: CASSDNSGIGRSEQYF.

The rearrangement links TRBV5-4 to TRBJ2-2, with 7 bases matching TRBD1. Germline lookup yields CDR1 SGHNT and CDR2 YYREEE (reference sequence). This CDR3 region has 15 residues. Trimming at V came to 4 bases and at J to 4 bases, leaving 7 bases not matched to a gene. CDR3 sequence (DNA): TGTGCCAGCAGCAGCACCGGGACAGCCACCGGGGAGCTGTTTTTT. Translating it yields CASSSTGTATGELFF.

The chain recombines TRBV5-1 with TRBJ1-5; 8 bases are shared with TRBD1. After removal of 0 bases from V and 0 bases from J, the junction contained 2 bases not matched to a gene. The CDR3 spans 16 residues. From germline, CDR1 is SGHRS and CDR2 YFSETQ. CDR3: CASSLGTGPSNQPQHF. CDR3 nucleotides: TGCGCCAGCAGCTTGGGGACAGGGCCTAGCAATCAGCCCCAGCATTTT.

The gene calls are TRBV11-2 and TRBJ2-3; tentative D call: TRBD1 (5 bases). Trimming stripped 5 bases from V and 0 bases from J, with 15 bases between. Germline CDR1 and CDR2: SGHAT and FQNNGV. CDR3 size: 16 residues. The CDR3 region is CASSPAVQVSTDTQYF. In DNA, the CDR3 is TGTGCCAGCAGCCCCGCCGTACAGGTTAGCACAGATACGCAGTATTTT.

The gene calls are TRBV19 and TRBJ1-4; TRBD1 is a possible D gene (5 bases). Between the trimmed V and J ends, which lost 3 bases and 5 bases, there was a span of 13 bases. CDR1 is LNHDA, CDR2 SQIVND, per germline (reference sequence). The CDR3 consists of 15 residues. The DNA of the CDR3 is TGTGCCAGTAGTATCATCGGGCGGGACAATGAAAAACTGTTTTTT. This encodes CASSIIGRDNEKLFF.

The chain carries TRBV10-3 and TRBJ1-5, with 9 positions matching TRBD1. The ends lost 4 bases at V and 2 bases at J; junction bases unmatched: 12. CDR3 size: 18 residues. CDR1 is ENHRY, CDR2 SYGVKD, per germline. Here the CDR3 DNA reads TGTGCCATCAGTGGGCCACCGGGACAGGGCGGGGGCAATCAGCCCCAGCATTTT. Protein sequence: CAISGPPGQGGGNQPQHF.

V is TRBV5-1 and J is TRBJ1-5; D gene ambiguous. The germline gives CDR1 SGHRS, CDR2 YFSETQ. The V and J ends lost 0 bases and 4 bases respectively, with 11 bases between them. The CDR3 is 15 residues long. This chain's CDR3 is CASSLGGQVNQPQHF. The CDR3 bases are TGCGCCAGCAGCTTGGGAGGGCAGGTTAATCAGCCCCAGCATTTT.

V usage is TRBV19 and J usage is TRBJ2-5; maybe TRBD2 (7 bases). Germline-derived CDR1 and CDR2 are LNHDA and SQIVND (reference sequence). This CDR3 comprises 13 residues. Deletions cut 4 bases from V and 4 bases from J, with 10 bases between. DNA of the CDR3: TGTGCCAGTAGTAAGGGAGGGGGAGAGACCCAGTACTTC. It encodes CASSKGGGETQYF. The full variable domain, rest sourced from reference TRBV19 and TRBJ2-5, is DGGITQSPKYLFRKEGQNVTLSCEQNLNHDAMYWYRQDPGQGLRLIYYSQIVNDFQKGDIAEGYSVSREKKESFPLTVTSAQKNPTAFYLCASSKGGGETQYFGPGTRLLVL.